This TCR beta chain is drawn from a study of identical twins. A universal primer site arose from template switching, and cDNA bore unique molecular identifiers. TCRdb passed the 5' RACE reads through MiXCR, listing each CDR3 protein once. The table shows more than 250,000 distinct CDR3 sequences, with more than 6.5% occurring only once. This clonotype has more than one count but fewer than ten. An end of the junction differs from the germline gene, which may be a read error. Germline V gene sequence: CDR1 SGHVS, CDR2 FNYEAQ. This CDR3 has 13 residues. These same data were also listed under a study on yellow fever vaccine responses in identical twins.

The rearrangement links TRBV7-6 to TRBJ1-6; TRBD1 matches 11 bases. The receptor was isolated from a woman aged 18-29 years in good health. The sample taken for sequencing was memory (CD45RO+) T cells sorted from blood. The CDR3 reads CASRTKVRDRGNF. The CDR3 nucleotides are TGTGCCAGCAGAACGAAAGTCCGGGACAGGGGGAACTTT.